The 19 T cell receptor beta chains below come from one sample, sequenced in a study of T cell repertoires in ileal Crohn's disease. Sequenced by immunoSEQ multiplex PCR; TCRdb stores in-frame clones only, minus some. The data contain several thousand clones, more than 70% of them singletons. Sequencing input: ileal tissue. Receptors were obtained from an adult with Crohn's disease.

The gene calls are TRBV6-1 and TRBJ1-5, with D perhaps matching TRBD1 (6 bases). Trimming stripped 2 bases from V and 2 bases from J, with 16 bases between. CDR1 and CDR2 from the germline V gene are MNHNS and SASEGT. The CDR3 totals 17 residues. CDR3 region: CASSESQGRYGNQPQHF. The CDR3 DNA reads TGTGCCAGCAGTGAAAGTCAGGGGCGATATGGCAATCAGCCCCAGCATTTT.

The chain has TRBV7-3 and TRBJ2-3, with TRBD2 matching over 7 bases. The CDR3 has 14 residues. V dropped 1 base and J dropped 3; count of bases not matched to a gene: 1. CDR1 and CDR2 from the germline V gene are SGHTA and FQGTGA. CDR3 sequence reads: CASSLRGGTDTQYF. The CDR3 DNA sequence: TGTGCCAGCAGCTTAAGGGGAGGGACAGATACGCAGTATTTT.

V gene TRBV7-9 combines with J gene TRBJ2-7, with D tentatively TRBD1 (6 bases). V was pared by 2 bases and J by 3 bases, with 14 bases between. This CDR3 is 15 amino acids long. CDR1 SEHNR and CDR2 FQNEAQ come from the germline V gene (reference sequence). The CDR3 loop reads CASSLPQGHIYEQYF. The CDR3 region has the DNA TGTGCCAGCAGCTTACCCCAGGGGCATATCTACGAGCAGTACTTC.

With respect to this clone: The sample has other DNA sequences that encode this CDR3 too. The gene calls are TRBV27 and TRBJ2-2; 8 bases map to TRBD1. After removal of 4 bases from V and 3 bases from J, the junction contained 10 bases not matched to a gene. Germline values: CDR1 MNHEY, CDR2 SMNVEV (reference sequence). The CDR3 spans 17 residues. This CDR3 is CASSSHQQGVDTGELFF. The CDR3 bases are TGTGCCAGCAGTTCCCATCAACAGGGGGTTGACACCGGGGAGCTGTTTTTT.

This clone occurred once. The chain has TRBV18 and TRBJ2-6; weak D call: TRBD1 (5 bases). Germline V lookup: CDR1 KGHSH, CDR2 LQKENI. V shed 1 base and J shed 1 base, with 11 bases lying between them. The CDR3 covers 17 residues. The CDR3 is CASSPQAGQSGANVLTF. CDR3 nucleotides: TGTGCCAGCTCACCACAGGCAGGGCAGTCTGGGGCCAACGTCCTGACTTTC.

The CDR3 loop reads CASRKTGAGSPLHF. CDR3 DNA sequence: TGTGCCAGCAGAAAGACAGGGGCGGGTTCACCCCTCCACTTT. V and J are TRBV7-9 and TRBJ1-6, with TRBD1 identical over 8 bases. This CDR3 is built from 14 residues. Looked up from germline, CDR1 is SEHNR and CDR2 is FQNEAQ (reference sequence). V dropped 6 bases and J dropped 9; count of bases not matched to a gene: 7.

The V and J genes are TRBV28 and TRBJ2-5; the match to TRBD1 covers 8 bases. The DNA end lines up better with TRBJ2-7; the J call may be wrong. The germline CDR1 and CDR2 sequences are MDHEN and SYDVKM. This CDR3 contains 15 residues. CDR3 in amino acids: CASSSLTGAIYEQYF. DNA for the CDR3: TGTGCCAGCAGTTCCCTGACAGGGGCTATCTACGAGCAGTACTTC.

As DNA, the CDR3 is TGTGCCAGTAGTGCCGGGACAGCCTCTGGGGCCAACGTCCTGACTTTC. It is translated as CASSAGTASGANVLTF. The chain has TRBV19 and TRBJ2-6; the match to TRBD1 covers 7 bases. Trimming cost V 5 bases and J 0 bases; bases outside gene matches: 4. The CDR3 is made up of 16 amino acids. The germline V gene has CDR1 LNHDA and CDR2 SQIVND (reference sequence). Filled out from reference TRBV19 and TRBJ2-6, the complete variable domain reads DGGITQSPKYLFRKEGQNVTLSCEQNLNHDAMYWYRQDPGQGLRLIYYSQIVNDFQKGDIAEGYSVSREKKESFPLTVTSAQKNPTAFYLCASSAGTASGANVLTFGAGSRLTVL.

This rearrangement joins TRBV19 to TRBJ1-2; no clear D gene. This CDR3 has 13 residues. In germline, CDR1 is LNHDA, CDR2 SQIVND (reference sequence). Trimming removed 8 bases from V and 3 bases from J, with 13 bases in between. The CDR3 DNA is TGTGCCAGTTGCAGTCTCCGGGACTATGGCTACACCTTC. Translated, it gives CASCSLRDYGYTF.

This chain uses TRBV6-6 with TRBJ2-7; 11 positions match TRBD2. V dropped 6 bases and J dropped 6; count of bases not matched to a gene: 7. This CDR3 contains 14 residues. Germline-derived CDR1 and CDR2 are MNHNY and SVGAGI (reference sequence). CDR3 coding DNA: TGTGCCAGCAGCTTAGCGGGGGGGCCCCCCGAGCAGTACTTC. As protein: CASSLAGGPPEQYF.

The genes are TRBV18 and TRBJ1-1; a weak D match, TRBD1 (6 bases). The V gene's germline CDR1 is KGHSH and CDR2 LQKENI. V lost 1 base and J 4 bases, leaving 16 bases between the germline ends. This CDR3 contains 16 residues. DNA for the CDR3: TGTGCCAGCTCACCACTTGGGGGCCAGGGTCCCACTGAAGCTTTCTTT. Its protein is CASSPLGGQGPTEAFF.

Of note for this clone: A read error may account for a junction end that differs from germline. The chain is built from TRBV27 and TRBJ2-1, with 13 bases that match TRBD2. CDR1 is MNHEY and CDR2 is SMNVEV in the germline V gene (reference sequence). CDR3 length equals 15 residues. CDR3 loop: CASSGTSGVGNERFF. The CDR3 bases are TGTGCCAGCAGTGGGACTAGCGGGGTGGGGAATGAGCGGTTCTTC.

V usage is TRBV7-2 and J usage is TRBJ1-1; D is unresolved. The CDR3 totals 15 residues. Germline values: CDR1 SGHTA, CDR2 FQGNSA. V was pared by 1 base and J by 4 bases, with 13 bases between. Here the CDR3 reads CASSLVGDRGTEAFF. The CDR3 nucleotides read TGTGCCAGCAGCTTAGTCGGGGATCGGGGCACTGAAGCTTTCTTT.

The table lists this clone with a few counts. The rearrangement joins TRBV7-9 to TRBJ1-4; the match to TRBD1 covers 11 bases. This CDR3 spans 15 amino acids. Trimming removed 2 bases from V and 7 bases from J; junction bases left unmatched: 3. Germline values: CDR1 SEHNR, CDR2 FQNEAQ (reference sequence). CDR3 sequence reads: CASSLRGTGGEKLFF. The CDR3 DNA reads as TGTGCCAGCAGCTTAAGGGGGACAGGGGGTGAAAAACTGTTTTTT. The full variable domain, its missing parts supplied by reference TRBV7-9 and TRBJ1-4, is DTGVSQNPRHKITKRGQNVTFRCDPISEHNRLYWYRQTLGQGPEFLTYFQNEAQLEKSRLLSDRFSAERPKGSFSTLEIQRTEQGDSAMYLCASSLRGTGGEKLFFGSGTQLSVL.

The V and J genes are TRBV29-1 and TRBJ2-1, with 7 positions matching TRBD2. The J segment lost 1 base and the V segment lost 7 bases, leaving 4 bases of the junction unmatched. The CDR3 is 13 amino acids. CDR1 and CDR2 from the germline V gene are SQVTM and ANQGSEA. The CDR3 coding sequence is TGCAGCGCTCCGGGACTATCCTACAATGAGCAGTTCTTC. Translation gives CSAPGLSYNEQFF.

A note on this clone: Other DNA sequences in the same sample also yield this CDR3. This sequence joins TRBV30 and TRBJ1-5; D call uncertain. Trimming shortened V by 0 bases and J by 0 bases, and 6 bases separated the two germline ends. The CDR3 is 14 residues long. Germline CDR1 GTSNPN, CDR2 SVGIG (reference sequence). The CDR3 region is CAWSVPGSNQPQHF. DNA for the CDR3: TGTGCCTGGAGTGTCCCGGGTAGCAATCAGCCCCAGCATTTT. Based on the CDR3 plus reference TRBV30 and TRBJ1-5, the full variable domain is SQTIHQWPATLVQPVGSPLSLECTVEGTSNPNLYWYRQAAGRGLQLLFYSVGIGQISSEVPQNLSASRPQDRQFILSSKKLLLSDSGFYLCAWSVPGSNQPQHFGDGTRLSIL.

J is TRBJ1-1 and V is TRBV4-3; 10 bases match TRBD1. The germline gives CDR1 LGHNA, CDR2 YSLEER. The CDR3 loop spans 14 amino acids. Unmatched junction bases numbered 8, after V lost 5 bases and J lost 8 bases. The CDR3 sequence: CASSKGQGFWEAFF. Here the CDR3 DNA reads TGCGCCAGCAGCAAGGGACAGGGGTTTTGGGAAGCTTTCTTT.

This clone was counted only a few times. This chain joins TRBV7-6 and TRBJ2-3; 9 nucleotides line up with TRBD2. This CDR3 spans 16 amino acids. The ends lost 0 bases at V and 2 bases at J; junction bases unmatched: 3. The germline V gene has CDR1 SGHVS and CDR2 FNYEAQ. This chain's CDR3 is CASSLAPSGATDTQYF. CDR3 DNA: TGTGCCAGCAGCTTAGCGCCTAGCGGGGCCACAGATACGCAGTATTTT.

The chain links TRBV7-2 to TRBJ2-5; 10 nucleotides agree with TRBD2. The CDR3 is 15 amino acids. The trim removed 3 bases at V and 4 bases at J, leaving 5 bases unmatched. The V gene's germline CDR1 is SGHTA and CDR2 FQGNSA. CDR3 sequence: CASSFSAGGLETQYF. The CDR3 coding sequence is TGTGCCAGCAGCTTCTCAGCGGGAGGGTTAGAGACCCAGTACTTC.